The entry below gives a single T cell receptor (beta chain) sequence along with its context. Its target is unknown. The data originate from a study of vaccination effects on CD4 cells after COVID-19. V dropped 2 bases and J dropped 2 bases, with 6 bases sitting between them. CDR1 is KGHSH and CDR2 is LQKENI in the germline V gene. The CDR3 consists of 13 residues. Profiled with immunoSEQ multiplex PCR; TCRdb holds only in-frame clones, not every one. The sample contains tens of thousands of clones, roughly 79% of which appear only once. With the ViraFEST assay, the study expanded antigen-specific CD4+ T cells using viral peptide pools, then sequenced them. The authors isolated CD4+ T cells after around nine days of culture.

This clonotype was sampled from a human donor who received a COVID-19 vaccine. This specimen was CD4+ T cells from PBMCs cultured with HCoV-229E spike peptides, taken before COVID-19 vaccination. The chain recombines TRBV18 with TRBJ2-5; the D is unclear. CDR3 sequence (DNA): TGTGCCAGCTCACCAACTATGCAAGAGACCCAGTACTTC. This encodes CASSPTMQETQYF. Using reference TRBV18 and TRBJ2-5 for the parts outside the CDR3, the full variable domain is NAGVMQNPRHLVRRRGQEARLRCSPMKGHSHVYWYRQLPEEGLKFMVYLQKENIIDESGMPKERFSAEFPKEGPSILRIQQVVRGDSAAYFCASSPTMQETQYFGPGTRLLVL.